This TCR beta chain was sequenced for a study of blood T cell repertoires in COVID-19. Across the study: Both acute and convalescent COVID-19 samples were obtained from the United States, Italy and Spain. The cDNA or gDNA used as material had been derived from T cells, B-cell-depleted T cells, or PBMCs.

Trimming removed 1 base from V and 0 bases from J; junction bases left unmatched: 5. The germline V gene encodes CDR1 MGHDK and CDR2 SYGVNS. The CDR3 consists of 16 residues. The assay was immunoSEQ multiplex PCR, and TCRdb's table has in-frame clones only and misses some. This table holds around 200,000 clones, about 88% found once. The rearrangement uses TRBV25-1 and TRBJ2-7; 8 bases map to TRBD1. The specimen was PBMCs or T cells enriched from blood (not recorded which). This clonotype was obtained from a woman in her 30s who had recovered from COVID-19. The CDR3 bases are TGTGCCAGCAGTGAATTCGGTGACAGGGGCTCCTACGAGCAGTACTTC. Its protein product is CASSEFGDRGSYEQYF.